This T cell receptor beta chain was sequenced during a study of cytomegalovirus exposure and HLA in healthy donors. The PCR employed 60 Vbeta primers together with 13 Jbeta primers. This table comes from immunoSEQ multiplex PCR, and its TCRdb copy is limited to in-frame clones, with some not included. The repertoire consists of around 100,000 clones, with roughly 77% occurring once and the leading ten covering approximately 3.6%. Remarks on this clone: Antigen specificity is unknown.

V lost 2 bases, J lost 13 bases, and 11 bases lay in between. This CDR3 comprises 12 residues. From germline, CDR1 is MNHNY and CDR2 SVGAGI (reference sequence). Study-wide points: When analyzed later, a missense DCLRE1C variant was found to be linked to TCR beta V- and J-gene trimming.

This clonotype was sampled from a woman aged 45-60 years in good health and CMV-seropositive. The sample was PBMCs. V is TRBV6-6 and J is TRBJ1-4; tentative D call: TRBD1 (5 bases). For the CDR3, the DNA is TGTGCCAGCAGTTACGGGACCGGGGGACTGTTTTTT. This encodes CASSYGTGGLFF.